The clone carrying this T cell receptor beta chain showed up many times. The sample comes from a study of T cells in Graves' hyperthyroidism and ophthalmopathy. It was RNA transcripts that yielded the amplified TCR beta CDR3 regions. HTBI primers were used for first-round RT-PCR of the TCR CDR3. MiXCR, run by TCRdb on the multiplex PCR reads, gives a single entry per CDR3 protein. The data contain some 690,000 distinct CDR3 sequences, around 15% of them singletons. The V and J ends lost 7 bases and 0 bases, in that order; junction bases with no gene match: 3. There are 14 residues in the CDR3. Germline CDR1 and CDR2: SNHLY and FYNNEI.

This receptor was identified in a man in his fifties with Graves' hyperthyroidism. Sequencing was done on a sample of blood. The chain joins TRBV2 to TRBJ2-7, with 10 bases that match TRBD2. The CDR3: CASKASGSSYEQYF. The CDR3 DNA is TGTGCCAGCAAGGCTAGCGGGAGCTCCTACGAGCAGTACTTC.